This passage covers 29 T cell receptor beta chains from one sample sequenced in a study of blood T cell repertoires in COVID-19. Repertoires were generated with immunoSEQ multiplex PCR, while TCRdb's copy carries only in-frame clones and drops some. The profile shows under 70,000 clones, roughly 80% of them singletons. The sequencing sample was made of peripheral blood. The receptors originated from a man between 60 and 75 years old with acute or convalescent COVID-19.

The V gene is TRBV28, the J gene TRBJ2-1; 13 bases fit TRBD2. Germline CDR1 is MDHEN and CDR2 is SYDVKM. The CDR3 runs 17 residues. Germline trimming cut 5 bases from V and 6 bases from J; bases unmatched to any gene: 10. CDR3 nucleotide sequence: TGTGCCAGCAGTCTCACCTCCGGGACTAGCGGGATCAATGAGCAGTTCTTC. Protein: CASSLTSGTSGINEQFF.

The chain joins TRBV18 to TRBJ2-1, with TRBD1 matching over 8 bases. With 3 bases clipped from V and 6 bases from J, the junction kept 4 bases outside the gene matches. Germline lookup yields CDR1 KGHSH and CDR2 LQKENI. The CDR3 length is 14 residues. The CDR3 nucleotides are TGTGCCAGCTCACCCCCGGACAGGGCCAATGAGCAGTTCTTC. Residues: CASSPPDRANEQFF.

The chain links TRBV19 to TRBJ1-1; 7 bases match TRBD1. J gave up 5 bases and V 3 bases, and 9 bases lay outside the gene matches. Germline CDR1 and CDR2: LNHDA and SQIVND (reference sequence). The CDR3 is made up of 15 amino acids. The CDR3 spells CASSIEQGRRTEAFF. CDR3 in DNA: TGTGCCAGTAGTATTGAACAGGGGAGGAGGACTGAAGCTTTCTTT.

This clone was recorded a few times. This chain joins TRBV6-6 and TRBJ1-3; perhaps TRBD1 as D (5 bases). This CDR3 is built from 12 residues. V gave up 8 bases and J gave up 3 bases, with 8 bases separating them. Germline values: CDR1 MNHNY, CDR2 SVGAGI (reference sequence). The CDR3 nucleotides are TGTGCCAGCGGGGCAGGTGGAAACACCATATATTTT. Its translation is CASGAGGNTIYF.

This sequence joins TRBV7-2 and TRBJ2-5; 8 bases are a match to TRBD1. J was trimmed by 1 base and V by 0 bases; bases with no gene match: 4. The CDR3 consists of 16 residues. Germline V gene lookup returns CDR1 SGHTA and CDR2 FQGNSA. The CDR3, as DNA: TGTGCCAGCAGCTTAGCGTCTACAGGGGGCCAAGAGACCCAGTACTTC. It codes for CASSLASTGGQETQYF.

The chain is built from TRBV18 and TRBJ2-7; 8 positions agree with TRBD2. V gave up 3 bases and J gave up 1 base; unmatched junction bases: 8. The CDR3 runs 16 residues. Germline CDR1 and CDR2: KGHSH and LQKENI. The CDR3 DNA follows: TGTGCCAGCTCACCCCTTGGGGCGGGAGGTTCCTACGAGCAGTACTTC. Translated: CASSPLGAGGSYEQYF. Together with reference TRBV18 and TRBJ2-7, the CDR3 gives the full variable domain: NAGVMQNPRHLVRRRGQEARLRCSPMKGHSHVYWYRQLPEEGLKFMVYLQKENIIDESGMPKERFSAEFPKEGPSILRIQQVVRGDSAAYFCASSPLGAGGSYEQYFGPGTRLTVT.

The CDR3 sequence: CASSEWTGYQETQYF. DNA of the CDR3: TGTGCCAGCAGTGAGTGGACAGGGTACCAAGAGACCCAGTACTTC. The chain couples TRBV2 to TRBJ2-5; TRBD1 matches at 8 bases. The germline gives CDR1 SNHLY, CDR2 FYNNEI. CDR3 length: 15 amino acids. The V gene end was trimmed by 3 bases and the J gene end by 0 bases; junction bases not matched to a gene: 3.

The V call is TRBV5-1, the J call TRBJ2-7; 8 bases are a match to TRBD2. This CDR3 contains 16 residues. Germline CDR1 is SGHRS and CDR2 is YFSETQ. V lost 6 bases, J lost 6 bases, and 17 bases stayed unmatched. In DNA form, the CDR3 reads TGCGCCAGCATCCTTATTCCGGGACTAGAGTCGTCCGAGCAGTACTTC. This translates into CASILIPGLESSEQYF.

The CDR3 region has the DNA TGTGCCAGCAGTTTAAACGGTCAGGGGATTACAGATACGCAGTATTTT. Amino acid sequence: CASSLNGQGITDTQYF. The rearrangement uses TRBV28 and TRBJ2-3, with a tentative D call TRBD1 (6 bases). V was clipped by 2 bases and J by 3 bases, with 15 bases between them. Germline CDR1 reads MDHEN; CDR2 reads SYDVKM. The CDR3 length is 16 residues.

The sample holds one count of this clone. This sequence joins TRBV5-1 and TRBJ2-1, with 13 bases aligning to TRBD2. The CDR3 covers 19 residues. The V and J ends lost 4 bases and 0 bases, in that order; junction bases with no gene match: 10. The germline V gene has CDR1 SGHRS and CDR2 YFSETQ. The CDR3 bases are TGCGCCAGCAGCACCACTAGCGGGAGGGCCCTTTCCTCCTACAATGAGCAGTTCTTC. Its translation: CASSTTSGRALSSYNEQFF.

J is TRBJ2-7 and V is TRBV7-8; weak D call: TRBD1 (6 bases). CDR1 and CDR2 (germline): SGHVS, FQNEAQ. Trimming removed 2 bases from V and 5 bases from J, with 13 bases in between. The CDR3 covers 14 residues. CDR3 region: CASSLRGFGDEQYF. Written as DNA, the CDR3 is TGTGCCAGCAGCTTAAGGGGGTTCGGAGACGAGCAGTACTTC.

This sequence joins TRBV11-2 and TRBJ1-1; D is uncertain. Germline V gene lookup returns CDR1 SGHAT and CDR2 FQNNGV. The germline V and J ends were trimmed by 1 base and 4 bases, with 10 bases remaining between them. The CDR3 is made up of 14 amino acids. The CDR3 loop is CASSLVSVGTEAFF. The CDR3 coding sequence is TGTGCCAGCAGCTTAGTCAGCGTAGGCACTGAAGCTTTCTTT.

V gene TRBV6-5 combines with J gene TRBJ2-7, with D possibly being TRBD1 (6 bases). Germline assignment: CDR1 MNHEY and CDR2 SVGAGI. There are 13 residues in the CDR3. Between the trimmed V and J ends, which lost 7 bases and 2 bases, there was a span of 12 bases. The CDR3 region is CASNWSGAYEQYF. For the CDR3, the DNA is TGTGCCAGCAATTGGTCAGGGGCCTACGAGCAGTACTTC.

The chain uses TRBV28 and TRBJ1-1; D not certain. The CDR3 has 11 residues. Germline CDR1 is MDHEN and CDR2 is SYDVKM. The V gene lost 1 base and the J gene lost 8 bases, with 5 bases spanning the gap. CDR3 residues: CASSLSEEAFF. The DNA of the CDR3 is TGTGCCAGCAGTTTATCTGAGGAAGCTTTCTTT.

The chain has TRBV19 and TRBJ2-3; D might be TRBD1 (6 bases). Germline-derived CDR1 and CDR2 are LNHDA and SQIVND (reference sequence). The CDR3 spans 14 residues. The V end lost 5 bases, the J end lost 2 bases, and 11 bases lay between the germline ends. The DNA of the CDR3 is TGTGCCAGTAGTCGCCGGGACAACACAGATACGCAGTATTTT. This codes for CASSRRDNTDTQYF.

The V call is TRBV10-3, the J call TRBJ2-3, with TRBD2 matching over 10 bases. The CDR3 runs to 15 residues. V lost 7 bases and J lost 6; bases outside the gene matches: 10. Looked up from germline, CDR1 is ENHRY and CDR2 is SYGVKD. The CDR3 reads CAITSIAGGRDTQYF. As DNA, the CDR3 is TGTGCCATCACGTCAATAGCGGGAGGACGTGATACGCAGTATTTT.

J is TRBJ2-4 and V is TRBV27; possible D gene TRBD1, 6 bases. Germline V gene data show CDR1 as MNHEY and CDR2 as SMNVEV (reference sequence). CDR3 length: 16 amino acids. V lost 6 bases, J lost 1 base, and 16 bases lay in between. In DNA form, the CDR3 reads TGTGCCAGCAGAGCAGGGGATTGGGGGGCCAAAAACATTCAGTACTTC. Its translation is CASRAGDWGAKNIQYF.

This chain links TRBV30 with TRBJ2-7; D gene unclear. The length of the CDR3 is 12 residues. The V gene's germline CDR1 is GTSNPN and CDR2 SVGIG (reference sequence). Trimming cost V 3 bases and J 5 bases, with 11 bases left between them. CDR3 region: CAWSLKFHEQYF. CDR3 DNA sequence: TGTGCCTGGAGCCTAAAGTTTCACGAGCAGTACTTC.

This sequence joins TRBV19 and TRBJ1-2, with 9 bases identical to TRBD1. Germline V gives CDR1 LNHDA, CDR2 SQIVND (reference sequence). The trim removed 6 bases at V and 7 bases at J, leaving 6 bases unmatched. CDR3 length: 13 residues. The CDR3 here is CASRGQGIFGYTF. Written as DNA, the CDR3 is TGTGCCAGTAGGGGACAGGGAATTTTTGGCTACACCTTC.

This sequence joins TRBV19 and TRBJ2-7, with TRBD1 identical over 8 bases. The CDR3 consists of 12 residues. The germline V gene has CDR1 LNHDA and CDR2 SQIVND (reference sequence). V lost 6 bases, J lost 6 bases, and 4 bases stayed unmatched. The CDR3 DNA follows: TGTGCCAGTAGAGGACAGGGCATCGAGCAGTACTTC. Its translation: CASRGQGIEQYF.

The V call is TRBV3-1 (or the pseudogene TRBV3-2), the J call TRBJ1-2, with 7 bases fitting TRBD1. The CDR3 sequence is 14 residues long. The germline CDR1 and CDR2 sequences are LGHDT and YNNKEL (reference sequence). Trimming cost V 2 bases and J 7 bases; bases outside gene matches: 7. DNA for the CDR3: TGTGCCAGCAGCCAAAGTCAGGGGGTCGGTGGCTACACCTTC. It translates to CASSQSQGVGGYTF.

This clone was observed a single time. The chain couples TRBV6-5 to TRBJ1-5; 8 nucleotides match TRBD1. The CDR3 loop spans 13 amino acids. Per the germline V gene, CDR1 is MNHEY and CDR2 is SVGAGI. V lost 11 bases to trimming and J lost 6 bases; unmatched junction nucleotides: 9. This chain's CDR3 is CASSTDRGQPQHF. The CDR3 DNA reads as TGTGCCTCTTCTACTGACAGGGGTCAGCCCCAGCATTTT.

DNA for the CDR3: TGTGCCACGCGTGACATCGGGGGCACCGGGGAGCTGTTTTTT. Protein: CATRDIGGTGELFF. This sequence joins TRBV15 and TRBJ2-2; tentatively, D is TRBD2 (6 bases). The CDR3 contains 14 residues. Trimming left V 9 bases short and J 4 bases short, with 15 bases between. CDR1 is LNHNV and CDR2 is YYDKDF in the germline V gene (reference sequence).

CDR3 sequence reads: CATRLGGGEKLFF. In DNA form, the CDR3 reads TGTGCCACCCGTCTTGGGGGCGGTGAAAAACTGTTTTTT. This chain joins TRBV5-4 and TRBJ1-4, with D perhaps TRBD1 (6 bases). The CDR3 covers 13 residues. Germline loops: CDR1 SGHNT, CDR2 YYREEE (reference sequence). V was clipped by 9 bases and J by 7 bases, with 16 bases between them.

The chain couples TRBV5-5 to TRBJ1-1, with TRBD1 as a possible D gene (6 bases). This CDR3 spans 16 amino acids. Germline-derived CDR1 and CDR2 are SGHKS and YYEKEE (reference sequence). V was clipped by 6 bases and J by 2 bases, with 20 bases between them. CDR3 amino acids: CASKSGGFIPNTEAFF. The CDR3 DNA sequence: TGTGCCAGCAAGTCGGGGGGCTTCATTCCAAACACTGAAGCTTTCTTT.

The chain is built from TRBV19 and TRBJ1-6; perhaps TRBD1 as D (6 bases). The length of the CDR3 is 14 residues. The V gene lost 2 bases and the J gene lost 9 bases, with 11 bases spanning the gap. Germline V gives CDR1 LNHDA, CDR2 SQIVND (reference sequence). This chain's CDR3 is CASSITRGPSPLHF. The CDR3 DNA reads TGTGCCAGTAGTATAACCAGGGGACCTTCACCCCTCCACTTT. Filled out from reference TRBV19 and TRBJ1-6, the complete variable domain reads DGGITQSPKYLFRKEGQNVTLSCEQNLNHDAMYWYRQDPGQGLRLIYYSQIVNDFQKGDIAEGYSVSREKKESFPLTVTSAQKNPTAFYLCASSITRGPSPLHFGNGTRLTVT.

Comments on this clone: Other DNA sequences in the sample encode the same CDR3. In nucleotides, the CDR3 is TGCGCCAGCAGCGACCGGACTAGCGGTCAAGAGACCCAGTACTTC. It codes for CASSDRTSGQETQYF. The rearrangement uses TRBV5-1 and TRBJ2-5, with TRBD2 identical over 10 bases. The trim removed 4 bases at V and 2 bases at J, leaving 5 bases unmatched. Germline V lookup: CDR1 SGHRS, CDR2 YFSETQ. This CDR3 region has 15 residues.

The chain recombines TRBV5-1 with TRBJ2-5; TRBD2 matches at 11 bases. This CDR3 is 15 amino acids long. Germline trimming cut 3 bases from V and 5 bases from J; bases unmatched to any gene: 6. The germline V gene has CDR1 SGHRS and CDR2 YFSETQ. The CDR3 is CASSSGLAAGETQYF. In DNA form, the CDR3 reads TGCGCCAGCAGCTCGGGACTAGCGGCGGGGGAGACCCAGTACTTC.

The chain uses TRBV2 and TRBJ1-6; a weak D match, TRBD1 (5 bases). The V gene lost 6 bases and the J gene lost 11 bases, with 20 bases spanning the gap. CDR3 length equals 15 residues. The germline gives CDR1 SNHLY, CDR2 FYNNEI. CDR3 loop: CASRGGTLSATPLHF. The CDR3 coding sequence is TGTGCCAGCAGGGGGGGGACTTTAAGCGCTACACCCCTCCACTTT.